The 12 T cell receptor beta chains presented below share a single source sample, sequenced in a study of long-term antiretroviral therapy in people with HIV. At survey level, the immunoSEQ assay was run in its v3.0 version. Profiled with immunoSEQ multiplex PCR; TCRdb holds only in-frame clones, not every one. Of 20,000 to 25,000 clones in the sample, approximately 95% are singletons; the top ten hold around 9.6%. The material sequenced was unsorted PBMCs, taken 7.6 years after starting antiretroviral therapy. The source of these receptors is a woman aged 40 to 55 with HIV.

The rearrangement uses TRBV6-5 and TRBJ2-7; 9 bases are shared with TRBD1. V dropped 7 bases and J dropped 1; count of bases not matched to a gene: 5. Germline V gene data show CDR1 as MNHEY and CDR2 as SVGAGI. The CDR3 is 14 residues long. The CDR3 DNA is TGTGCCAGCATAAGGGACAGGGTTTCCTACGAGCAGTACTTC. Protein product: CASIRDRVSYEQYF.

CDR3: CASRDRGSSSYNSPLHF. The CDR3 DNA reads TGCGCCAGCAGGGACAGGGGGTCGAGCTCCTATAATTCACCCCTCCACTTT. The chain couples TRBV5-1 to TRBJ1-6; 10 positions match TRBD1. Unmatched junction bases numbered 5, after V lost 5 bases and J lost 0 bases. CDR3 length equals 17 residues. In germline, CDR1 is SGHRS, CDR2 YFSETQ.

The chain couples TRBV4-1 to TRBJ2-1, with D uncertain. The V and J ends lost 0 bases and 0 bases respectively, with 15 bases between them. The V gene's germline CDR1 is MGHRA and CDR2 YSYEKL. The CDR3 spans 18 residues. DNA of the CDR3: TGCGCCAGCAGCCAAGATCTGCCAGGCCATAGCTCCTACAATGAGCAGTTCTTC. Protein: CASSQDLPGHSSYNEQFF.

This clone was detected only a few times. The chain uses TRBV19 and TRBJ1-1; TRBD1 aligns across 7 bases. This CDR3 has 14 amino acids. The junction had 6 bases not matched to a gene; V was cut back by 6 bases and J by 2 bases. Germline-derived CDR1 and CDR2 are LNHDA and SQIVND (reference sequence). CDR3 bases: TGTGCCAGTAGGGACAGGATCGGAAACACTGAAGCTTTCTTT. Amino acid sequence: CASRDRIGNTEAFF.

This clone has just one count. The rearrangement links TRBV5-1 to TRBJ1-2, with D tentatively TRBD1 (5 bases). The V end lost 0 bases, the J end lost 4 bases, and 13 bases lay between the germline ends. CDR1 and CDR2 from the germline V gene are SGHRS and YFSETQ. The CDR3 totals 15 residues. CDR3 region: CASSLAEAGPYGYTF. In nucleotides, the CDR3 is TGCGCCAGCAGCTTGGCGGAAGCGGGGCCCTATGGCTACACCTTC.

The J gene is TRBJ2-2, the V gene TRBV7-2, with 7 bases aligning to TRBD1. CDR3 size: 15 residues. V gave up 5 bases and J gave up 4 bases; unmatched junction bases: 7. Germline assignment: CDR1 SGHTA and CDR2 FQGNSA. CDR3 bases: TGTGCCAGCAGCCTCGGACAGGCGGGCACCGGGGAGCTGTTTTTT. Amino acids: CASSLGQAGTGELFF.

The genes are TRBV11-2 and TRBJ1-2; D gene ambiguous. The CDR3 has 13 residues. Germline CDR1 and CDR2: SGHAT and FQNNGV. With 1 base removed from V and 2 bases from J, the gap between germline ends came to 5 bases. CDR3 sequence: CASSLVKNYGYTF. Here the CDR3 DNA reads TGTGCCAGCAGCTTAGTGAAGAACTATGGCTACACCTTC. Supplemented by reference TRBV11-2 and TRBJ1-2, the full variable domain reads EAGVAQSPRYKIIEKRQSVAFWCNPISGHATLYWYQQILGQGPKLLIQFQNNGVVDDSQLPKDRFSAERLKGVDSTLKIQPAKLEDSAVYLCASSLVKNYGYTFGSGTRLTVV.

The V gene is TRBV7-9, the J gene TRBJ1-4; D is unresolved. This CDR3 has 13 residues. Trimming stripped 5 bases from V and 7 bases from J, with 11 bases between. Germline V gives CDR1 SEHNR, CDR2 FQNEAQ (reference sequence). CDR3 residues: CASSPPGGEKLFF. The DNA of the CDR3 is TGTGCCAGCAGCCCCCCCGGAGGTGAAAAACTGTTTTTT.

This sequence joins TRBV30 and TRBJ1-1; a weak D match, TRBD1 (6 bases). Looked up from germline, CDR1 is GTSNPN and CDR2 is SVGIG (reference sequence). The CDR3 contains 13 residues. Trimming took off 5 bases at V and 3 bases at J, with 13 bases between the two ends. This CDR3 reads CAWEAGGHTEAFF. Here the CDR3 DNA reads TGTGCCTGGGAGGCGGGGGGGCACACTGAAGCTTTCTTT.

The genes are TRBV5-4 and TRBJ2-7; D may be TRBD2 (5 bases). The CDR3 extends over 14 amino acids. V was cut by 0 bases and J by 0 bases, with 7 bases left in between. The germline CDR1 and CDR2 sequences are SGHNT and YYREEE (reference sequence). CDR3 protein: CASSLDRGSYEQYF. The CDR3, as DNA: TGTGCCAGCAGCTTGGATCGGGGCTCCTACGAGCAGTACTTC. The full variable domain, rest sourced from reference TRBV5-4 and TRBJ2-7, is ETGVTQSPTHLIKTRGQQVTLRCSSQSGHNTVSWYQQALGQGPQFIFQYYREEENGRGNFPPRFSGLQFPNYSSELNVNALELDDSALYLCASSLDRGSYEQYFGPGTRLTVT.

The chain uses TRBV7-9 and TRBJ1-1, with D perhaps matching TRBD1 (5 bases). The V gene's germline CDR1 is SEHNR and CDR2 FQNEAQ (reference sequence). Trimming removed 4 bases from V and 2 bases from J, with 14 bases in between. The CDR3 length is 15 residues. The CDR3 reads CASSYPSGYNTEAFF. DNA of the CDR3: TGTGCCAGCAGCTACCCCTCAGGGTACAACACTGAAGCTTTCTTT.

This chain uses TRBV7-2 with TRBJ2-3; D is possibly TRBD1 (6 bases). The length of the CDR3 is 15 residues. Trimming removed 5 bases at V and 1 base at J, with 13 bases between. CDR1 is SGHTA, CDR2 FQGNSA, per germline. Here the CDR3 reads CASSLSRTGTDTQYF. DNA for the CDR3: TGTGCCAGCAGCCTAAGTAGGACAGGCACAGATACGCAGTATTTT.